This is a list of T cell receptor beta chains from one sample in a study of blood T cell repertoires in COVID-19. TCRdb keeps only in-frame clones here, not all; method: immunoSEQ multiplex PCR. This table holds a few hundred thousand clones, around 90% found once. The sample taken for sequencing was peripheral blood. The receptors come from a man aged 18 to 29 with active or convalescent COVID-19. CDR3s include the opening cysteine and the closing phenylalanine or tryptophan. A D gene is named only where the DNA matches it firmly. Rows may omit the clone size; those that give it use once, few, many or a size class.

-	-	TRBV5-1	TRBJ1-1	CASSPHGVDTEAFF	TGCGCCAGCAGCCCCCACGGGGTCGACACTGAAGCTTTCTTT
TRBD1	-	TRBV27	TRBJ2-7	CASSSLGTGTHEQYF	TGTGCCAGCAGTAGCCTGGGGACAGGGACGCACGAGCAGTACTTC
-	-	TRBV25-1	TRBJ2-5	CASSGNQETQYF	TGTGCCAGCAGTGGTAACCAAGAGACCCAGTACTTC
-	-	TRBV19	TRBJ1-1	CASTLAGASTEAFF	TGTGCCAGTACCTTAGCGGGGGCAAGCACTGAAGCTTTCTTT
-	few	TRBV6-5	TRBJ1-4	CASSYSPGVEEKLFF	TGTGCCAGCAGTTACTCGCCCGGGGTTGAGGAAAAACTGTTTTTT
TRBD2	-	TRBV28	TRBJ2-5	CATTNYLAGGGTQYF	TGTGCCACTACGAACTATCTAGCGGGAGGGGGGACCCAGTACTTC
-	-	TRBV5-1	TRBJ2-5	CASFDSRTKETQYF	TGCGCCAGCTTTGACAGCCGGACCAAGGAGACCCAGTACTTC
-	once	TRBV7-6	TRBJ2-3	CASSLRSPGDKDTQYF	TGTGCCAGCAGCTTAAGATCCCCCGGGGACAAAGATACGCAGTATTTT
TRBD1	once	TRBV28	TRBJ2-7	CASSLFPGQGSEQYF	TGTGCCAGCAGTTTATTTCCGGGACAGGGGTCCGAGCAGTACTTC
TRBD2	-	TRBV6-2/TRBV6-3	TRBJ2-7	CASSPPGRDPDPYEQYF	TGTGCCAGCAGCCCACCGGGGAGGGACCCGGACCCCTACGAGCAGTACTTC
TRBD2	-	TRBV6-5	TRBJ2-3	CASKVGLVSVRYF	TGTGCCAGCAAAGTGGGACTAGTCTCCGTCCGGTATTTT
-	-	TRBV24-1	TRBJ1-4	CATSEGQFEKLFF	TGTGCCACCAGTGAGGGACAATTCGAAAAACTGTTTTTT
TRBD2	-	TRBV6-2/TRBV6-3	TRBJ2-1	CASSPPRRGGKVYNEQFF	TGTGCCAGCAGTCCCCCCCGGCGGGGGGGCAAGGTCTACAATGAGCAGTTCTTC
TRBD1	-	TRBV18	TRBJ2-1	CASSPEQGAYEQFF	TGTGCCAGCTCACCAGAACAGGGGGCTTATGAGCAGTTCTTC
-	-	TRBV7-3	TRBJ2-2	CASSLGGDTGELFF	TGTGCCAGCAGCTTAGGAGGGGATACCGGGGAGCTGTTTTTT
-	-	TRBV4-3	TRBJ2-7	CASSHRGAGEQYF	TGCGCCAGCAGCCATCGAGGGGCGGGGGAGCAGTACTTC
TRBD1	-	TRBV25-1	TRBJ1-4	CASSEPRTGNEKLFF	TGTGCCAGCAGTGAGCCAAGGACAGGGAATGAAAAACTGTTTTTT
TRBD1	-	TRBV7-9	TRBJ1-5	CASSSGQGSGPQHF	TGTGCCAGCAGCTCCGGACAGGGTAGCGGGCCCCAGCATTTT
TRBD1	-	TRBV28	TRBJ1-3	CASTFQGASGNTIYF	TGTGCCAGCACCTTTCAGGGGGCTTCAGGAAACACCATATATTTT
-	-	TRBV29-1	TRBJ2-1	CSVGDNYNEQFF	TGCAGCGTTGGGGACAACTACAATGAGCAGTTCTTC
-	-	TRBV6-5	TRBJ2-1	CASSPDYSSYNEQFF	TGTGCCAGCAGCCCGGACTACAGCTCCTACAATGAGCAGTTCTTC
-	-	TRBV18	TRBJ1-1	CASSPLEGNTEAFF	TGTGCCAGCTCACCACTGGAGGGAAACACTGAAGCTTTCTTT
-	-	TRBV19	TRBJ2-3	CASSRAYSTDTQYF	TGTGCCAGTAGTAGAGCGTATAGCACAGATACGCAGTATTTT
-	-	TRBV2	TRBJ1-1	CASSRRQFEAFF	TGTGCCAGCAGCCGCCGACAGTTTGAAGCTTTCTTT
TRBD1	-	TRBV7-9	TRBJ2-7	CASSLPPTGPSSYEQYF	TGTGCCAGCAGCTTACCTCCGACAGGGCCGAGCTCCTACGAGCAGTACTTC
-	-	TRBV7-3	TRBJ2-4	CASSLTLPPNIQYF	TGTGCCAGCAGCTTAACACTACCTCCAAACATTCAGTACTTC
-	-	TRBV2	TRBJ1-1	CASKGDFPGTEAFF	TGTGCCAGCAAGGGTGATTTTCCGGGGACTGAAGCTTTCTTT
TRBD2	-	TRBV10-1	TRBJ2-2	CASSVAGRAGELFF	TGCGCCAGCAGTGTCGCTGGGAGGGCCGGGGAGCTGTTTTTT
-	few	TRBV2	TRBJ1-2	CASTAAPINYGYTF	TGTGCCAGCACGGCAGCGCCTATTAACTATGGCTACACCTTC
-	-	TRBV10-2	TRBJ1-4	CASSDPTGLNEKLFF	TGCGCCAGCAGTGACCCGACAGGACTTAATGAGAAACTGTTTTTT
TRBD1	-	TRBV7-9	TRBJ1-1	CASSLEGAPEAFF	TGTGCCAGCAGCTTGGAGGGGGCTCCTGAAGCTTTCTTT
-	-	TRBV28	TRBJ1-1	CASSFRVRSTEAFF	TGTGCCAGCAGTTTTCGGGTACGGAGCACTGAAGCTTTCTTT
-	-	TRBV29-1	TRBJ2-7	CSVSPDRTSYEQYF	TGCAGCGTTTCTCCTGACAGGACCTCCTACGAGCAGTACTTC
TRBD1	-	TRBV5-1	TRBJ2-5	CASSLETGLQETQYF	TGCGCCAGCAGCTTGGAGACAGGGCTCCAAGAGACCCAGTACTTC
TRBD2	-	TRBV5-1	TRBJ2-7	CASSLAGAGDLYEQYF	TGCGCCAGCAGCTTGGCCGGAGCGGGGGACCTCTACGAGCAGTACTTC
-	-	TRBV5-1	TRBJ1-1	CASSLDGGPSEAFF	TGCGCCAGCAGCTTGGACGGGGGGCCTAGTGAAGCTTTCTTT
-	once	TRBV15	TRBJ2-7	CATSRVAGDYEQYF	TGTGCCACCAGCAGAGTTGCAGGCGACTACGAGCAGTACTTC
-	-	TRBV11-2	TRBJ2-5	CASSLVQGQGETQYF	TGTGCCAGCAGCTTAGTACAGGGTCAGGGAGAGACCCAGTACTTC
-	-	TRBV7-9	TRBJ1-3	CASSLALRGKIRNTIYF	TGTGCCAGCAGCTTAGCGCTCCGGGGAAAGATACGAAACACCATATATTTT
-	-	TRBV12-3/TRBV12-4	TRBJ2-7	CASSFGLEQYF	TGTGCCAGCAGTTTCGGTCTCGAGCAGTACTTC
-	-	TRBV18	TRBJ2-1	CASSRWRDGLYNEQFF	TGTGCCAGCTCACGGTGGCGGGACGGACTATACAATGAGCAGTTCTTC
TRBD1	-	TRBV10-3	TRBJ1-5	CAISAQGAGNQPQHF	TGTGCCATCAGTGCACAGGGGGCAGGCAATCAGCCCCAGCATTTT
TRBD1	once	TRBV29-1	TRBJ2-7	CSGGQGRYEQYF	TGCAGCGGGGGACAGGGTCGTTACGAGCAGTACTTC
-	-	TRBV2	TRBJ1-5	CASRETGLAGPQHF	TGTGCCAGCAGGGAGACAGGTCTCGCCGGGCCCCAGCATTTT